This entry lists 26 T cell receptor beta chains sequenced from one sample in a study of patients and donors after allogeneic stem cell transplantation (TCRdb year 2020). Libraries were constructed by RT-PCR. For sequencing, a NextSeq 550 was employed. TCRdb reanalyzed the raw reads on its own, using fastp at Q25 for trimming and MiXCR for clone calling, and kept in-frame beta chains. Every entry covers one CDR3 protein and lists the most common genes and DNA from its rows. Within this sample are fewer than 30,000 distinct CDR3 sequences, with approximately 43% of them counted one time only. The top ten hold roughly 79% of the sample. The sequencing sample was made of blood, either unsorted or a sorted T cell fraction (not recorded which). These receptors all stem from a human donor who was either an allogeneic HSCT recipient or a stem cell or donor lymphocyte infusion donor (not recorded which). It is not recorded whose cells these are; they may come from a transplant donor.

V and J are TRBV20-1 and TRBJ2-7; tentatively, D is TRBD2 (5 bases). Looked up from germline, CDR1 is DFQATT and CDR2 is SNEGSKA (reference sequence). The CDR3 spans 13 residues. V lost 3 bases and J 0 bases, leaving 9 bases between the germline ends. DNA of the CDR3: TGCAGTGCTAGCCGGACTGTCTCCTACGAGCAGTACTTC. This sequence encodes CSASRTVSYEQYF.

This clonotype was counted only a few times. V gene TRBV12-3 or TRBV12-4 combines with J gene TRBJ2-7; the match to TRBD1 covers 10 bases. The CDR3 spans 14 residues. Germline trimming cut 1 base from V and 6 bases from J; bases unmatched to any gene: 3. CDR3 nucleotide sequence: TGTGCCAGCAGTTTAGTGGACAGGGGGGTCGAGCAGTACTTC. Protein: CASSLVDRGVEQYF.

Judged by abundance, this clonotype is medium-sized (0.01 to 0.1%). J is TRBJ2-1 and V is TRBV7-9; TRBD2 aligns across 9 bases. This CDR3 comprises 14 residues. Unmatched junction bases numbered 3, after V lost 3 bases and J lost 6 bases. CDR1 SEHNR and CDR2 FQNEAQ come from the germline V gene (reference sequence). The CDR3 region is CASSLTSGLNEQFF. As DNA, the CDR3 is TGTGCCAGCAGCTTGACTAGCGGACTCAATGAGCAGTTCTTC.

This clonotype is medium-sized in the sample. The chain links TRBV3-1 to TRBJ1-5, with D unresolved. CDR1 is LGHDT and CDR2 is YNNKEL in the germline V gene (reference sequence). This CDR3 has 17 residues. Trimming pared 1 base from V and 4 bases from J, leaving 17 bases between. CDR3 protein: CASSQGSAEAFNQPQHF. In DNA, the CDR3 is TGTGCCAGCAGCCAAGGGTCGGCGGAAGCTTTTAATCAGCCCCAGCATTTT.

The chain has TRBV20-1 and TRBJ1-6, with 7 bases matching TRBD1. Germline trimming cut 0 bases from V and 2 bases from J; bases unmatched to any gene: 10. The CDR3 totals 18 residues. The germline V gene has CDR1 DFQATT and CDR2 SNEGSKA (reference sequence). CDR3 amino acids: CSARDLRDRATYNSPLHF. DNA for the CDR3: TGCAGTGCTAGAGATCTAAGAGACAGGGCTACCTATAATTCACCCCTCCACTTT.

This clonotype was seen only a few times. The chain links TRBV12-3 or TRBV12-4 to TRBJ1-6; D call uncertain. The germline V and J ends were trimmed by 3 bases and 4 bases, with 10 bases remaining between them. This CDR3 has 15 residues. The CDR3 DNA sequence: TGTGCCAGCAGTTTGTCGACACCTTATAATTCACCCCTCCACTTT. Protein: CASSLSTPYNSPLHF.

This chain links TRBV5-1 with TRBJ2-5; weak D call: TRBD1 (6 bases). Trimming stripped 5 bases from V and 4 bases from J, with 18 bases between. CDR1 and CDR2 (germline): SGHRS, YFSETQ. The CDR3 consists of 15 residues. The CDR3 nucleotides read TGCGCCAGCAGATATAGGACAGAGCAAGGAGAGACCCAGTACTTC. Protein: CASRYRTEQGETQYF.

This clonotype was seen more than once but under ten times. The chain couples TRBV20-1 to TRBJ1-4; no reliable D call. Germline V CDR1 and CDR2: DFQATT, SNEGSKA (reference sequence). The V end was cut by 3 bases, the J end by 5 bases, with 7 bases between. The CDR3 is made up of 12 amino acids. In DNA, the CDR3 is TGCAGTGCTAGGTTACGGAATGAAAAACTGTTTTTT. This gives the protein CSARLRNEKLFF.

The gene calls are TRBV4-2 and TRBJ2-7, with TRBD1 matching over 7 bases. The CDR3 spans 16 residues. The V segment lost 4 bases and the J segment 4 bases; nucleotides outside the gene matches: 13. Germline V gene data show CDR1 as LGHNA and CDR2 as YNFKEQ. The CDR3 region is CASSPQSVGGEYEQYF. DNA of the CDR3: TGTGCCAGCAGCCCTCAGAGTGTAGGGGGCGAATACGAGCAGTACTTC.

This clonotype was counted a few times. This rearrangement joins TRBV29-1 to TRBJ2-5; D might be TRBD1 (6 bases). This CDR3 region has 13 residues. Per the germline V gene, CDR1 is SQVTM and CDR2 is ANQGSEA. Trimming removed 3 bases from V and 2 bases from J, with 10 bases in between. CDR3 sequence reads: CSVDSQGQETQYF. The CDR3 DNA follows: TGCAGCGTTGACAGTCAGGGGCAAGAGACCCAGTACTTC.

The chain employs TRBV19 and TRBJ1-5; D not resolved. The ends were cut back, 7 bases at V and 9 bases at J, with 22 bases in the middle. This CDR3 is built from 15 residues. Germline V gives CDR1 LNHDA, CDR2 SQIVND (reference sequence). The CDR3 DNA is TGTGCCAGTATGAGTGCACAGAGAGTTCAATGGCCCCAGCATTTT. Residues: CASMSAQRVQWPQHF.

In its sample, this clonotype ranks as medium-sized (0.01 to 0.1%). The genes are TRBV7-8 and TRBJ1-1; 7 bases align to TRBD1. Germline trimming cut 1 base from V and 1 base from J; bases unmatched to any gene: 0. The CDR3 runs to 14 residues. Germline CDR1 is SGHVS and CDR2 is FQNEAQ. The CDR3 DNA reads as TGTGCCAGCAGCTTAGGGACAGGGAACACTGAAGCTTTCTTT. Amino acids: CASSLGTGNTEAFF.

The chain couples TRBV28 to TRBJ1-6; 9 bases align to TRBD1. The junction had 6 bases not matched to a gene; V was cut back by 9 bases and J by 9 bases. The germline CDR1 and CDR2 sequences are MDHEN and SYDVKM. The CDR3 covers 13 residues. CDR3 in DNA: TGTGCCAGTACAGGGGGCTTCAGTTCACCCCTCCACTTT. Amino acid sequence: CASTGGFSSPLHF.

V gene TRBV12-3 or TRBV12-4 combines with J gene TRBJ1-1; 9 bases align to TRBD1. The V gene end was trimmed by 5 bases and the J gene end by 12 bases; junction bases not matched to a gene: 13. This CDR3 has 14 amino acids. This CDR3 reads CASSTGQGLSATFF. The DNA for the CDR3 is TGTGCCAGCAGTACGGGACAGGGACTCTCGGCAACTTTCTTT.

This clonotype has a handful of counts. This chain's CDR3 is CASRGTASNTEAFF. The CDR3 region has the DNA TGCGCCAGCAGGGGGACAGCGAGTAACACTGAAGCTTTCTTT. The gene calls are TRBV10-2 and TRBJ1-1, with 7 nucleotides matching TRBD1. This CDR3 is built from 14 residues. The trim removed 6 bases at V and 2 bases at J, leaving 6 bases unmatched. Per the germline V gene, CDR1 is WSHSY and CDR2 is SAAADI.

The chain carries TRBV11-1 and TRBJ2-1; 7 bases fit TRBD2. The CDR3 has 18 residues. The junction had 19 bases not matched to a gene; V was cut back by 1 base and J by 10 bases. The V gene's germline CDR1 is SGHAT and CDR2 FQDESV (reference sequence). The CDR3, as DNA: TGTGCCAGCAGCTTAGGGGCCTCCCGGAGACTAGCCCCATACGAGCAGTTCTTC. This sequence encodes CASSLGASRRLAPYEQFF.

This clonotype was seen a few times. The CDR3 spells CASSQGIGGPYTQYF. The CDR3 region has the DNA TGTGCCAGCAGCCAAGGCATCGGGGGGCCCTATACGCAGTATTTT. The chain carries TRBV3-1 and TRBJ2-3; D is possibly TRBD2 (7 bases). This CDR3 has 15 amino acids. Germline values: CDR1 LGHDT, CDR2 YNNKEL (reference sequence). Trimming stripped 1 base from V and 7 bases from J, with 15 bases between.

The chain joins TRBV5-1 to TRBJ1-2; D not resolved. This CDR3 is built from 12 residues. V lost 2 bases, J lost 7 bases, and 9 bases lay in between. CDR1 and CDR2 (germline): SGHRS, YFSETQ. CDR3 loop: CASSFWDSGYTF. The CDR3 DNA reads as TGCGCCAGCAGCTTTTGGGATTCTGGCTACACCTTC.

There are a few counts of this clonotype. This sequence joins TRBV4-1 and TRBJ1-1; possibly TRBD1 for D (5 bases). This CDR3 comprises 14 residues. Germline lookup yields CDR1 MGHRA and CDR2 YSYEKL. V was pared by 1 base and J by 6 bases, with 12 bases between. The CDR3 protein is CASSQGGISPEAFF. DNA for the CDR3: TGCGCCAGCAGCCAAGGGGGGATCAGCCCTGAAGCTTTCTTT.

This clonotype was found a few times. This chain uses TRBV12-3 or TRBV12-4 with TRBJ1-5, with D uncertain. The CDR3 spans 14 residues. V gave up 3 bases and J gave up 3 bases, with 9 bases separating them. For the CDR3, the DNA is TGTGCCAGCAGTTTCGGACTTAACAATCAGCCCCAGCATTTT. It yields the protein CASSFGLNNQPQHF.

The rearrangement links TRBV7-9 to TRBJ2-4, with 9 bases matching TRBD1. The germline V gene has CDR1 SEHNR and CDR2 FQNEAQ (reference sequence). The trim removed 0 bases at V and 1 base at J, leaving 7 bases unmatched. This CDR3 comprises 18 residues. The CDR3 spells CASSLAGTGREAKNIQYF. The CDR3 DNA sequence: TGTGCCAGCAGCTTAGCCGGGACAGGGAGGGAGGCCAAAAACATTCAGTACTTC.

The chain recombines TRBV10-2 with TRBJ2-3; maybe TRBD2 (6 bases). The CDR3 contains 16 residues. V shed 0 bases and J shed 2 bases, with 12 bases lying between them. The V gene's germline CDR1 is WSHSY and CDR2 SAAADI. The DNA of the CDR3 is TGCGCCAGCAGTGAGTCCCCAGCGGGCACCACAGATACGCAGTATTTT. Amino acids: CASSESPAGTTDTQYF.

This clonotype was seen only a few times. The chain carries TRBV18 and TRBJ1-2; no definite D call. Deletions cut 2 bases from V and 4 bases from J, with 5 bases between. The CDR3 is made up of 12 amino acids. Looked up from germline, CDR1 is KGHSH and CDR2 is LQKENI. In nucleotides, the CDR3 is TGTGCCAGCTCACCAACGGCCTATGGCTACACCTTC. Translating gives CASSPTAYGYTF. Drawing the rest from reference TRBV18 and TRBJ1-2, the complete variable domain is NAGVMQNPRHLVRRRGQEARLRCSPMKGHSHVYWYRQLPEEGLKFMVYLQKENIIDESGMPKERFSAEFPKEGPSILRIQQVVRGDSAAYFCASSPTAYGYTFGSGTRLTVV.

The gene calls are TRBV5-6 and TRBJ1-2; 8 nucleotides line up with TRBD1. The CDR3 sequence is 18 residues long. V lost 4 bases and J lost 6; bases outside the gene matches: 20. Germline V CDR1 and CDR2: SGHDT, YYEEEE. In DNA, the CDR3 is TGTGCCAGCAGCATTATTGGTGGGACAGGCAGCGGGAGCAATGGCTACACCTTC. Translated, it gives CASSIIGGTGSGSNGYTF.

This chain joins TRBV12-3 or TRBV12-4 and TRBJ1-4, with a possible D match to TRBD1 (5 bases). The length of the CDR3 is 15 residues. Trimming cost V 3 bases and J 4 bases, with 12 bases left between them. The CDR3 loop reads CASSLGQHFNEKLFF. CDR3 DNA sequence: TGTGCCAGCAGTTTGGGGCAGCATTTTAATGAAAAACTGTTTTTT.

This clonotype was seen only a few times. V is TRBV5-1 and J is TRBJ1-1; D ambiguous. CDR3 length equals 14 residues. Trimming took 2 bases from V and 1 from J, leaving 9 bases between them. Germline CDR1 and CDR2: SGHRS and YFSETQ. The CDR3, as DNA: TGCGCCAGCAGCTTATTAGAGGGGAACACTGAAGCTTTCTTT. Protein sequence: CASSLLEGNTEAFF.